These 13 T cell receptor beta chains were all obtained from the same sample, sequenced in a study of beta chain features in type 1 diabetes (dated by TCRdb to the late 2010s). Summary of the overall study and its limitations: Type 1 diabetes patients showed a moderate but significant shortening of TCRB CDR3 length in all four CD4+ subsets.

Library construction relied on the immunoSEQ multiplex PCR assay. The High Capacity cDNA Reverse Transcription Kit was used to reverse transcribe all of the isolated RNA, meaning that expressed TCRB transcripts were what got sequenced. Imported from immuneACCESS, the table was reduced by TCRdb to in-frame sequences with V and J called. These copies leave out some clones; in studies compared against another copy, an unresolved V gene accounts for under half, and the cause of the remainder is not known. The sample records a few hundred thousand clones, approximately 13% of which are singletons. 0.015% of the sample is in the top ten clones. These receptors lack a known antigen. Specimen: naive CD4+ T cells from blood. In the paper's terms, the cell subset or site label means: true naive CD4+ T cells. The origin of the receptors is a woman between 18 and 29 years old with type 1 diabetes.

This clone was detected a few times. V usage is TRBV9 and J usage is TRBJ1-1; 7 positions agree with TRBD1. In germline, CDR1 is SGDLS, CDR2 YYNGEE. The ends lost 4 bases at V and 5 bases at J; junction bases unmatched: 8. This CDR3 is built from 14 residues. DNA of the CDR3: TGTGCCAGCAGCACTGACAGGGCGGATACTGAAGCTTTCTTT. Translation gives CASSTDRADTEAFF.

This clone has ten or more counts. The chain is built from TRBV18 and TRBJ2-7, with TRBD2 as a possible D gene (5 bases). The germline V gene has CDR1 KGHSH and CDR2 LQKENI. CDR3 length: 13 residues. With 5 bases removed from V and 7 bases from J, the gap between germline ends came to 15 bases. The CDR3 region has the DNA TGTGCCAGCTCAGTCCTGCCTGAGGGAGAGCAGTACGTC. It specifies CASSVLPEGEQYV.

This clone showed up just a few times. The rearrangement links TRBV7-2 to TRBJ2-5; no reliable D call. The CDR3 consists of 13 residues. Trimming removed 3 bases from V and 4 bases from J, with 9 bases in between. The germline V gene encodes CDR1 SGHTA and CDR2 FQGNSA. The CDR3: CASSFSNPETQYF. The CDR3 DNA is TGTGCCAGCAGCTTCAGTAATCCAGAGACCCAGTACTTC.

A few counts support this clone. The rearrangement joins TRBV5-1 to TRBJ2-7; the match to TRBD2 covers 7 bases. The CDR3 loop spans 14 amino acids. Germline V gene sequence: CDR1 SGHRS, CDR2 YFSETQ. Losses at the gene ends were 5 bases for V and 3 bases for J; bases not matched to a gene: 8. The CDR3 loop is CASRPRAGNYEQYF. The CDR3 coding sequence is TGCGCCAGCAGACCGAGAGCGGGGAACTACGAGCAGTACTTC.

The chain couples TRBV14 to TRBJ2-3; a weak D match, TRBD2 (6 bases). The germline V and J ends were trimmed by 0 bases and 6 bases, with 13 bases remaining between them. The CDR3 consists of 15 residues. The germline gives CDR1 SGHDN, CDR2 FVKESK. CDR3 amino acids: CASSQDWASVDTQYF. The DNA of the CDR3 is TGTGCCAGCAGCCAAGATTGGGCTAGCGTGGATACGCAGTATTTT.

The rearrangement joins TRBV28 to TRBJ1-3; 7 bases fit TRBD1. This CDR3 is built from 16 residues. Germline assignment: CDR1 MDHEN and CDR2 SYDVKM. V was pared by 5 bases and J by 5 bases, with 12 bases of the junction left unmatched. CDR3 residues: CASSGLTTGLRNTIYF. CDR3 sequence (DNA): TGTGCCAGCAGTGGACTCACGACAGGGCTGAGAAACACCATATATTTT.

There are a few counts of this clone. The CDR3 sequence is CASSQGLAGAEQYV. The CDR3 region has the DNA TGTGCCAGCAGCCAAGGACTAGCGGGAGCCGAGCAGTACGTC. The rearrangement links TRBV14 to TRBJ2-7; 12 bases are a match to TRBD2. This CDR3 is built from 14 residues. Germline V gene lookup returns CDR1 SGHDN and CDR2 FVKESK. Trimming removed 1 base from V and 6 bases from J; junction bases left unmatched: 1.

V usage is TRBV13 and J usage is TRBJ2-5, with 8 bases matching TRBD2. This CDR3 has 14 amino acids. CDR1 is PRHDT, CDR2 FYEKMQ, per germline (reference sequence). The V gene end was trimmed by 4 bases and the J gene end by 5 bases; junction bases not matched to a gene: 6. DNA of the CDR3: TGTGCCAGCAGCTCCTTAGCGGGAAGGGAGACCCAGTACTTC. As protein: CASSSLAGRETQYF.

Only a few counts were recorded for this clone. The chain carries TRBV19 and TRBJ2-3; 7 bases line up with TRBD2. The CDR3 totals 18 residues. Germline CDR1 is LNHDA and CDR2 is SQIVND (reference sequence). V lost 0 bases, J lost 1 base, and 10 bases stayed unmatched. The DNA for the CDR3 is TGTGCCAGTAGTATAGACGCGGGGAGGGCCTGGGGCACAGATACGCAGTATTTT. It codes for CASSIDAGRAWGTDTQYF.

This clone was found a few times. The J gene is TRBJ2-5, the V gene TRBV2, with TRBD2 matching 13 bases. V shed 4 bases and J 2 bases; nucleotides not matched to a gene: 7. The CDR3 totals 17 residues. Germline CDR1 and CDR2: SNHLY and FYNNEI. CDR3 bases: TGTGCCAGCAGTGGACTAGCGGGAGGCCCAGGGCAAGAGACCCAGTACTTC. This encodes CASSGLAGGPGQETQYF.

A few counts support this clone. The chain employs TRBV5-4 and TRBJ2-1; 9 positions agree with TRBD2. Germline values: CDR1 SGHNT, CDR2 YYREEE (reference sequence). The CDR3 totals 15 residues. Trimming cost V 4 bases and J 6 bases; bases outside gene matches: 8. In DNA form, the CDR3 reads TGTGCCAGCAGCCCCCTAGCGGGATCCGTCAATGAGCAGTTCTTC. It encodes CASSPLAGSVNEQFF. Looking up the rest from reference TRBV5-4 and TRBJ2-1 gives the full variable domain: ETGVTQSPTHLIKTRGQQVTLRCSSQSGHNTVSWYQQALGQGPQFIFQYYREEENGRGNFPPRFSGLQFPNYSSELNVNALELDDSALYLCASSPLAGSVNEQFFGPGTRLTVL.

This clone appeared a few times. The rearrangement uses TRBV7-8 and TRBJ2-1; 9 bases align to TRBD2. With V trimmed by 5 bases and J by 5 bases, 10 bases remained unmatched. The CDR3 has 16 residues. The germline CDR1 and CDR2 sequences are SGHVS and FQNEAQ. This chain's CDR3 is CASSVIAGAPHNEQFF. The CDR3 DNA sequence: TGTGCCAGCAGCGTAATAGCGGGAGCCCCCCACAATGAGCAGTTCTTC. Variable domain in full (rest from reference TRBV7-8 and TRBJ2-1): GAGVSQSPRYKVAKRGQDVALRCDPISGHVSLFWYQQALGQGPEFLTYFQNEAQLDKSGLPSDRFFAERPEGSVSTLKIQRTQQEDSAVYLCASSVIAGAPHNEQFFGPGTRLTVL.

This rearrangement joins TRBV19 to TRBJ2-7, with D unresolved. The V end lost 9 bases, the J end lost 3 bases, and 12 bases lay between the germline ends. The CDR3 totals 12 residues. The germline V gene has CDR1 LNHDA and CDR2 SQIVND (reference sequence). CDR3 nucleotide sequence: TGTGCCAGCAGAGACCCTTACTACGAGCAGTACGTC. Translated, it gives CASRDPYYEQYV.